Here is one TCR beta chain with its context. In germline, CDR1 is LNHDA, CDR2 SQIVND (reference sequence). Trimming took 4 bases from V and 5 from J; bases not matched to a gene: 12. The CDR3 runs to 17 residues. These data belong to a study of blood T cell repertoires in COVID-19. Study at large: Specimens from acute and convalescent COVID-19 originated in the United States, Italy and Spain.

Participants' reported clinical history set cohort assignment. Recovered participants had two consecutive negative NP/OP PCR tests, healthcare professional clearance, or symptom resolution. Per the authors' pipeline: Amplification from reference gene primers served as the basis for estimated nucleated cell counts. TCRdb keeps only in-frame clones here, not all; method: immunoSEQ multiplex PCR. V and J calls and clone size are those listed in that table; D and trimming were worked out from the DNA. Seen here are a few hundred thousand clones, 70% to 90% observed once, and the top ten hold roughly 4%.

The TCR comes from a woman aged 30 to 39 who had recovered from COVID-19. This chain links TRBV19 with TRBJ1-1; the match to TRBD1 covers 11 bases. Sequenced material: PBMCs or T cells enriched from blood (not recorded which). This chain's CDR3 is CASSTQGQGAPKTEAFF. As DNA, the CDR3 is TGTGCCAGTAGTACCCAAGGACAGGGGGCCCCTAAGACTGAAGCTTTCTTT.